A selection of T cell receptor beta chains follows, all from one sample in a study of blood T cell repertoires in COVID-19. Produced via immunoSEQ multiplex PCR; TCRdb's table is partial and in-frame only. The sample has approximately 140,000 clones, roughly nine tenths seen once. Sequencing was performed on peripheral blood. The receptors were sampled from a woman between 55 and 75 years old with active or convalescent COVID-19. Both conserved end residues are part of each CDR3. D genes are given only for firm matches. Size values are once, few and many counts, or a class for expanded clones, and some rows have none.

clone_size	v_call	j_call	d_call	cdr3_aa	cdr3_nt
.	TRBV18	TRBJ1-4	.	CASSPMFATNEKLFF	TGTGCCAGCTCACCCATGTTTGCAACTAATGAAAAACTGTTTTTT
.	TRBV10-1	TRBJ1-2	TRBD1	CASRKVQGARGYTF	TGCGCCAGCAGAAAGGTCCAGGGGGCTCGGGGCTACACCTTC
once	TRBV6-5	TRBJ1-2	TRBD1	CASSYGGTGGEGYTF	TGTGCCAGCAGTTACGGCGGGACAGGGGGCGAGGGCTACACCTTC
.	TRBV19	TRBJ1-1	TRBD1	CASSIGGQGVSAFF	TGTGCCAGTAGTATTGGTGGACAGGGGGTAAGCGCTTTCTTT
once	TRBV9	TRBJ2-4	TRBD1	CASSEGQGLVLDIQYF	TGTGCCAGCAGCGAGGGACAGGGCTTAGTTTTGGACATTCAGTACTTC
.	TRBV14	TRBJ2-7	TRBD1	CASSPRGREQYF	TGTGCCAGCAGCCCTAGGGGGCGCGAGCAGTACTTC
.	TRBV10-1	TRBJ1-2	.	CATTTLFPFYGYTF	TGCGCCACCACTACCCTCTTCCCCTTCTATGGCTACACCTTC
once	TRBV10-2	TRBJ2-1	.	CASSARISNEQFF	TGCGCCAGCAGTGCCAGGATCTCCAATGAGCAGTTCTTC
few	TRBV10-3	TRBJ1-1	.	CAITLDWNTEAFF	TGTGCCATCACCCTGGACTGGAACACTGAAGCTTTCTTT
.	TRBV6-2/TRBV6-3	TRBJ1-1	.	CASSYPGRASTEAFF	TGTGCCAGCAGTTACCCAGGGAGGGCGTCCACTGAAGCTTTCTTT
few	TRBV4-3	TRBJ2-3	.	CASSQDWAGSDTQYF	TGCGCCAGCAGCCAAGATTGGGCGGGGTCAGATACGCAGTATTTT
few	TRBV7-2	TRBJ1-2	TRBD1	CASSSDRIGGYTF	TGTGCCAGCAGCTCGGACAGGATCGGTGGCTACACCTTC
.	TRBV7-2	TRBJ1-2	.	CASSSREPAFGYTF	TGTGCCAGCAGCTCCCGGGAGCCCGCCTTTGGCTACACCTTC
.	TRBV7-6	TRBJ2-2	TRBD1	CASSSGQGGTGELFF	TGTGCCAGCAGCTCGGGACAGGGGGGCACCGGGGAGCTGTTTTTT
.	TRBV6-5	TRBJ1-5	TRBD1	CASMRTGVGQPQHF	TGTGCCAGCATGCGGACAGGGGTCGGTCAGCCCCAGCATTTT
.	TRBV7-9	TRBJ2-5	TRBD2	CASSLLAGKEETQYF	TGTGCCAGCAGCTTATTAGCGGGGAAGGAAGAGACCCAGTACTTC
.	TRBV5-1	TRBJ2-7	TRBD1	CASSWGQGAYYEQYF	TGCGCCAGCAGCTGGGGACAGGGGGCCTACTACGAGCAGTACTTC
.	TRBV11-2	TRBJ1-2	TRBD1	CASSLDQGAYGYTF	TGTGCCAGCAGCTTAGATCAGGGGGCCTATGGCTACACCTTC
.	TRBV5-1	TRBJ1-5	.	CASSLWAGSQHSNQPQHF	TGCGCCAGCAGCTTGTGGGCAGGTTCTCAACATAGCAATCAGCCCCAGCATTTT
once	TRBV1	TRBJ2-7	.	CTSSQDRGGESSYEQYF	TGCACCAGCAGCCAAGATCGCGGGGGCGAGAGCTCCTACGAGCAGTACTTC
.	TRBV7-8	TRBJ2-3	.	CASSLMGATTDTQYF	TGTGCCAGCAGCTTAATGGGGGCGACCACAGATACGCAGTATTTT
few	TRBV19	TRBJ1-2	.	CASEVEVGANYGYTF	TGTGCCAGTGAGGTAGAGGTCGGGGCTAACTATGGCTACACCTTC
.	TRBV3-1/TRBV3-2	TRBJ1-3	.	CASRSELTASGNTIYF	TGTGCCAGCAGATCGGAACTTACAGCATCTGGAAACACCATATATTTT
few	TRBV19	TRBJ1-5	TRBD1	CASSAQDRGFNQPQHF	TGTGCCAGTAGCGCCCAGGACAGGGGATTCAATCAGCCCCAGCATTTT
.	TRBV19	TRBJ2-3	.	CASSPGQGRTDTQYF	TGTGCCTCATCACCGGGCCAGGGCCGCACAGATACGCAGTATTTT
once	TRBV3-1/TRBV3-2	TRBJ1-6	.	CASSHLLGVTGQDSPLHF	TGTGCCAGCAGCCACCTATTAGGGGTCACAGGGCAGGATTCACCCCTCCACTTT
.	TRBV10-3	TRBJ1-6	TRBD1	CAISESTGGNSPLHF	TGTGCCATCAGTGAGTCGACAGGGGGTAATTCACCCCTCCACTTT
.	TRBV6-5	TRBJ1-2	.	CASSYSTAGGYTF	TGTGCCAGCAGTTACTCGACCGCGGGTGGCTACACCTTC
.	TRBV5-6	TRBJ2-7	.	CASSSHPDSGYEQYF	TGTGCCAGCAGCTCCCACCCGGACAGCGGCTACGAGCAGTACTTC
.	TRBV6-5	TRBJ1-4	TRBD1	CASSYGQGAEKLFF	TGTGCCAGCAGTTATGGACAGGGGGCTGAAAAACTGTTTTTT
.	TRBV19	TRBJ2-3	.	CASSKGQTDTQYF	TGTGCCAGTAGTAAGGGGCAGACAGATACGCAGTATTTT
.	TRBV18	TRBJ1-5	TRBD1	CASSPGQGANQPQHF	TGTGCCAGCTCACCTGGACAGGGGGCAAATCAGCCCCAGCATTTT
.	TRBV18	TRBJ1-1	.	CASSPPRGAEAFF	TGTGCCAGCTCACCACCTCGAGGAGCTGAAGCTTTCTTT
.	TRBV19	TRBJ1-5	TRBD1	CASRTGRGNQPQHF	TGTGCCAGTAGGACAGGGAGAGGCAATCAGCCCCAGCATTTT
.	TRBV6-5	TRBJ2-2	.	CASSRAGGELFF	TGTGCCAGCAGCAGGGCCGGCGGGGAGCTGTTTTTT
.	TRBV9	TRBJ1-1	.	CATSVGGNTEAFF	TGTGCCACCTCGGTTGGAGGGAACACTGAAGCTTTCTTT
.	TRBV5-8	TRBJ1-1	.	CASSLVFRNTEAFF	TGTGCCAGCAGCTTGGTATTTCGGAACACTGAAGCTTTCTTT
.	TRBV11-3	TRBJ2-7	.	CASSPQGGPWDEQYF	TGTGCCAGCAGCCCCCAGGGGGGACCATGGGATGAGCAGTACTTC
.	TRBV14	TRBJ2-7	TRBD1	CASSQDLTGVHYEQYF	TGTGCCAGCAGCCAAGATCTCACAGGGGTTCACTACGAGCAGTACTTC
.	TRBV10-3	TRBJ2-1	TRBD2	CAISEKRGGLRNEQFF	TGTGCCATCAGTGAAAAGCGGGGGGGCCTTAGGAATGAGCAGTTCTTC
.	TRBV11-2	TRBJ2-5	.	CASSLPRDQETQYF	TGTGCCAGCAGCTTACCCCGGGACCAAGAGACCCAGTACTTC
.	TRBV7-2	TRBJ2-7	.	CASRLGISYEQYF	TGTGCCAGCCGCCTCGGGATCTCCTACGAGCAGTACTTC
.	TRBV11-2	TRBJ2-7	TRBD1	CASSLSYQTGTGGYEQYF	TGTGCCAGCAGCTTATCCTATCAAACGGGGACAGGGGGCTACGAGCAGTACTTC
once	TRBV20-1	TRBJ2-3	TRBD2	CSASNLAGNTDTQYF	TGCAGTGCTAGTAACCTAGCGGGGAACACAGATACGCAGTATTTT
.	TRBV18	TRBJ1-6	TRBD1	CASSPQGANNSPLHF	TGTGCCAGCTCACCACAGGGGGCGAATAATTCACCCCTCCACTTT
.	TRBV3-1/TRBV3-2	TRBJ2-5	.	CASSQTRVRQETQYF	TGTGCCAGCAGCCAAACCAGGGTGAGGCAAGAGACCCAGTACTTC
.	TRBV9	TRBJ2-3	.	CASSPGGSTDTQYF	TGTGCCAGCAGCCCTGGGGGGAGCACAGATACGCAGTATTTT
few	TRBV9	TRBJ1-2	.	CASSKRGEGYTF	TGTGCCAGCAGCAAACGGGGTGAAGGCTACACCTTC
.	TRBV5-1	TRBJ2-7	TRBD1	CASSLGLGGRGPYEQYF	TGCGCCAGCAGCTTGGGGTTGGGTGGCAGGGGGCCCTACGAGCAGTACTTC
.	TRBV27	TRBJ1-4	TRBD1	CASRLSRDRDNEKLFF	TGTGCCAGCAGACTTTCCCGGGACAGGGATAATGAAAAACTGTTTTTT
few	TRBV11-2	TRBJ1-6	.	CASSLAADISPLHF	TGTGCCAGCAGCTTAGCGGCGGACATCTCTCCCCTCCACTTT
.	TRBV7-9	TRBJ1-2	.	CASSSSGRRLDGYTF	TGTGCCAGCAGCTCCTCAGGTCGCCGCTTAGATGGCTACACCTTC
.	TRBV19	TRBJ1-4	TRBD1	CASSVQGVGEKLFF	TGTGCCAGTAGCGTACAGGGGGTGGGTGAAAAACTGTTTTTT
.	TRBV12-3/TRBV12-4	TRBJ1-2	.	CAISAAYGYTF	TGTGCCATCTCTGCGGCCTATGGCTACACCTTC
once	TRBV10-3	TRBJ1-1	TRBD1	CAITQGQLNTEAFF	TGTGCCATCACACAGGGACAGTTGAACACTGAAGCTTTCTTT